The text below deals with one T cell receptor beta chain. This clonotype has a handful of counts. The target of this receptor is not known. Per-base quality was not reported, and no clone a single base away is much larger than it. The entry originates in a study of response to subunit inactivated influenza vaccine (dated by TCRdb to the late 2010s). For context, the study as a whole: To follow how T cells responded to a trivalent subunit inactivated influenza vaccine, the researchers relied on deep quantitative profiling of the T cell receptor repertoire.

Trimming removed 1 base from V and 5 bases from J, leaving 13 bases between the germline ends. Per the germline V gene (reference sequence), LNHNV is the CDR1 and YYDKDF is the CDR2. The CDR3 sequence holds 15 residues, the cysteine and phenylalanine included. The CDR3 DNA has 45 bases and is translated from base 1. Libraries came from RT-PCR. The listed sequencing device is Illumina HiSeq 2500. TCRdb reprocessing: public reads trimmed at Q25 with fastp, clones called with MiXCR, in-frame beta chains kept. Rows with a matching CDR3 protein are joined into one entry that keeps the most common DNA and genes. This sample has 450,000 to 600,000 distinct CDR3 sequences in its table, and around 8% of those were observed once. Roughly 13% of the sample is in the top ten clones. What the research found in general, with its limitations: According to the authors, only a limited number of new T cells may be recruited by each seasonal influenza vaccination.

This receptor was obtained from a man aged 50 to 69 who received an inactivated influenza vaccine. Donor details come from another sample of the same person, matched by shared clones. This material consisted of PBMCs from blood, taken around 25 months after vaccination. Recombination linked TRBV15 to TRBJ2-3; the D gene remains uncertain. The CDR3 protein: CATSRGGQERDTQYF. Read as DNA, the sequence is TGTGCCACCAGCAGAGGCGGTCAGGAGAGAGATACGCAGTATTTT.